Sequencing of this T cell receptor (beta chain) was carried out in a study of T-cell memory formation after mild COVID-19. TCRdb itself ran the 5' RACE reads through MiXCR, one entry per CDR3 protein. The data show roughly 610,000 distinct CDR3 sequences, roughly 17% seen once. Trimming shortened V by 3 bases and J by 12 bases, and 12 bases separated the two germline ends. Germline-derived CDR1 and CDR2 are DFQATT and SNEGSKA (reference sequence). The CDR3 runs to 11 residues. This clonotype was seen more than once but under ten times. This sequence joins TRBV20-1 and TRBJ2-1; a weak D match, TRBD1 (6 bases). Sequences were obtained from PBMCs or a T cell subset sorted from them (not recorded which). This receptor was taken from an adult woman who had mild COVID-19 (a few samples of this study predate the infection). Cell type and time point are not known. The CDR3: CSASSDRAQFF. The CDR3, as DNA: TGCAGTGCTAGCTCGGACAGAGCGCAGTTCTTC.